This T cell receptor (beta chain) was captured by sequencing in a study of OX40 agonist ivuxolimab in advanced cancers. Regarding the study in general: Ivuxolimab was a fully human IgG2 agonistic monoclonal antibody targeting the costimulatory receptor OX40 (CD134). Intravenous ivuxolimab was administered to patients every 2 weeks at six dose levels: 0.01, 0.1, 0.3, 1.5, 3 and 10 mg/kg. Among the roughly 52 dose-escalation patients, around 19 had hepatocellular carcinoma, some 15 melanoma, 9 renal cell carcinoma and 9 head and neck cancer. A male proportion of roughly 80% and a mean age of approximately 55 years, ranging from 23 to 79, were recorded for the dose-escalation cohort. Patients were allowed to have had prior anti-PD-1, anti-PD-L1 or anti-CTLA-4 therapy, and 40% to 45% of the dose-escalation patients had previously received checkpoint inhibitors. Partial responses occurred in three dose-escalation patients: two with cutaneous melanoma and one with hepatocellular carcinoma. The point of sequencing TCRbeta in the periphery was to test whether ivuxolimab changed TCR sequence diversity and drove clonal T-cell expansion. The paper reports the monotherapy dose-escalation portion (N of about 52 patients) of the phase I ivuxolimab trial.

The trial excluded patients who had a history of autoimmune disease or were on systemic immunosuppression. In every dose cohort, peripheral blood was drawn for TCR sequencing at baseline, cycle 4 day 1, and cycle 7 day 1. Samples were obtained from an open-label, multicenter, first-in-human phase I dose-escalation trial of ivuxolimab. Adults with locally advanced or metastatic head and neck squamous cell, hepatocellular, melanoma or renal cell carcinoma were enrolled in the trial. Before TCR sequencing, CD4+ and CD8+ T cells were separately sorted from peripheral blood. Genomic DNA was isolated from the sorted cells so that the TCRbeta CDR3 region could be sequenced. TCRbeta CDR3 regions were sequenced using the immunoSEQ Assay. The table comes from immuneACCESS by way of TCRdb, which keeps in-frame sequences with V and J called. Part of the clones is missing from these tables; in studies checked, under half for an unresolved V gene and the rest for unknown reasons. The sample includes around 39,000 clones, with about 81% observed a single time. Over 20% of the sample is in the top ten clones.

The table lists this clone with a count of one. Its cognate antigen has yet to be identified. Nothing much larger sits one base from this clone, and base qualities are not available. General findings and caveats noted by the study authors: Antigen specificity was not determined for the clonally expanded peripheral T cells. At doses of 0.1 to 3.0 mg/kg, clonal expansion of both CD4+ and CD8+ T cells in blood was seen between baseline and week 6. After ivuxolimab, more expanded clones were found on average in CD8+ T cells than in CD4+ T cells. In the 0.1-3.0 mg/kg groups, partial responders had among the lowest normalized peripheral clonal expansion, particularly in CD8+ T cells. Low levels of normalized T-cell clonal expansion were also seen in some patients who did not respond.

The germline V gene specifies ENHRY as CDR1 and SYGVKD as CDR2. V sheds 0 bases and J sheds 0 bases, leaving 8 bases between their ends. Measured from the cysteine to the phenylalanine, the CDR3 is 15 residues long. This entry keeps only the CDR3 DNA: 45 bases, framed from base 1. The sample here was CD4+ or CD8+ T cells sorted from blood, taken in a trial of the OX40 agonist ivuxolimab. The receptor comes from an adult with an advanced solid tumor such as melanoma, head and neck, liver or kidney cancer. The sequence is built from TRBV10-3 and TRBJ1-1; confidence is insufficient to name the D gene. CDR3 region: CAISESLTVNTEAFF. The DNA is as follows: TGTGCCATCAGTGAGTCTCTAACGGTGAACACTGAAGCTTTCTTT.